The rows below give T cell receptor beta chains drawn from one sample of a study of regulatory T cells in long-lasting Graves disease. TCRdb analysed the multiplex PCR reads with MiXCR anew, one entry per CDR3 protein. The sample gives roughly 450,000 distinct CDR3 sequences, roughly 22% of which show up once; about 12% is in the top ten. The sample here was peripheral blood mononuclear cells (PBMCs), taken when the disease was refractory, from a patient treated with antithyroid drugs. Receptors were obtained from a female donor with Graves disease. Each CDR3 is given with its conserved first and last residue. A D gene is named only where the DNA matches it firmly. Clone size is given for some rows only: seen once, a few or many times, or a class if the clone is expanded.

>TRBJ1-1|many|TRBV11-2|NA
CASAPAGRGTTEAFF
TGTGCCAGCGCACCAGCGGGTAGGGGGACCACTGAAGCTTTCTTT
>TRBJ1-2|NA|TRBV4-1|TRBD1
CASSQGDRGAYGYTF
TGCGCCAGCAGCCAGGGGGACAGGGGTGCCTATGGCTACACCTTC
>TRBJ2-1|few|TRBV6-1|TRBD2
CASSENSGRVNNEQFF
TGTGCCAGCAGTGAAAATAGCGGGAGGGTAAACAATGAGCAGTTCTTC
>TRBJ2-2|NA|TRBV20-1|NA
CSASRGSQGTGELFF
TGCAGTGCTAGTCGGGGGTCCCAGGGAACCGGGGAGCTGTTTTTT
>TRBJ2-5|few|TRBV6-1|TRBD2
CASSPSGGGQETQYF
TGTGCCAGCAGCCCTAGCGGGGGTGGCCAAGAGACCCAGTACTTC
>TRBJ1-4|NA|TRBV18|TRBD1
CASSPRRDRDLFF
TGTGCCAGCTCACCACGCCGGGACAGGGATCTGTTTTTT
>TRBJ1-2|few|TRBV20-1|NA
CSPPAGSPTYGYTF
TGCAGCCCCCCGGCGGGTTCGCCTACCTATGGCTACACCTTC
>TRBJ2-5|many|TRBV2|NA
CASSERGNYQETQYF
TGTGCCAGCAGCGAACGGGGGAATTACCAAGAGACCCAGTACTTC
>TRBJ2-1|NA|TRBV12-3/TRBV12-4|TRBD2
CASSLVGRLAGSSYNEQFF
TGTGCCAGCAGTTTGGTTGGGAGACTAGCGGGGAGCTCCTACAATGAGCAGTTCTTC
>TRBJ1-2|many|TRBV7-2|NA
CASSFMDPYFGYTF
TGTGCCAGCAGCTTCATGGACCCCTATTTTGGCTACACCTTC
>TRBJ1-4|NA|TRBV4-1|NA
CASNLGMLEKLFF
TGCGCCAGCAACCTCGGAATGCTAGAAAAACTGTTTTTT
>TRBJ2-7|NA|TRBV20-1|NA
CSARGDLSSYEQYF
TGCAGTGCTAGAGGGGACCTTAGCTCCTACGAGCAGTACTTC
>TRBJ1-2|many|TRBV5-1|NA
CASSPDRIAGYTF
TGCGCCAGCAGCCCAGACAGGATCGCTGGCTACACCTTC
>TRBJ2-5|many|TRBV11-2|NA
CASSVGGEETQYF
TGTGCCAGCAGCGTAGGCGGGGAAGAGACCCAGTACTTC
>TRBJ2-7|NA|TRBV19|NA
CASSPRLSGYEQYF
TGTGCCAGTAGTCCCAGGCTGTCGGGCTACGAGCAGTACTTC
>TRBJ1-6|NA|TRBV7-2|TRBD1
CASSLVVQGALNSPLHF
TGTGCCAGCAGCTTAGTCGTACAGGGGGCCTTAAATTCACCCCTCCACTTT
>TRBJ2-1|NA|TRBV6-2/TRBV6-3|NA
CASSSDSNEQFF
TGTGCCAGCAGTTCAGATTCCAATGAGCAGTTCTTC
>TRBJ2-5|many|TRBV6-1|NA
CASRNRAVKTQYF
TGTGCCAGCAGAAACAGGGCAGTTAAGACCCAGTACTTC
>TRBJ2-7|many|TRBV12-3/TRBV12-4|NA
CASSFSSGAYEQYF
TGTGCCAGCAGTTTTTCCTCGGGGGCCTACGAGCAGTACTTC